This TCR beta chain comes out of a study of blood T cells in healthy people across ages. With a J-beta primer mix and a sample-barcoded 5' primer, a second PCR ran about 7 to 12 cycles. MiXCR, applied by TCRdb to the 5' RACE reads, yields one record per CDR3 protein. This sample has 650,000 to 1,000,000 distinct CDR3 sequences, with 30% to 45% found just once. V lost 4 bases, J lost 5 bases, and 9 bases stayed unmatched. The CDR3 is 15 residues long. Germline V gives CDR1 SGHRS, CDR2 YFSETQ. This clonotype was detected a few times. The clonotype was recovered from a man aged 18 to 29 in good health. The chain is built from TRBV5-1 and TRBJ2-5, with TRBD1 matching 9 bases. Source material: blood. DNA of the CDR3: TGCGCCAGCAGCCTCTACAGGGGGCAATTGGAGACCCAGTACTTC. Translation gives CASSLYRGQLETQYF.